This T cell receptor (beta chain) was sequenced during a study of blood T cell repertoires in COVID-19. About the research overall: Sites across the United States, Italy and Spain contributed samples from acute and convalescent COVID-19. PBMCs, B-cell-depleted T cells, or T cells provided the cDNA or gDNA that made up the material.

Germline CDR1 reads SGDLS; CDR2 reads YYNGEE. Deletions cut 2 bases from V and 9 bases from J, with 15 bases between. The CDR3 is 13 residues long. Original analysis: Reference gene primer amplification gave nucleated cell count estimates. The table came from immunoSEQ multiplex PCR; TCRdb's copy has only in-frame clones and leaves some out. The V and J calls and clone size were taken over from that table, and D and trimming were inferred from the DNA. This sample has under 55,000 clones, with 79% found just once. Sequencing was done on a sample of peripheral blood. The receptor's source is a man aged 70-80 years with acute or convalescent COVID-19. This sequence joins TRBV9 and TRBJ2-7; D not resolved. CDR3 protein: CASSVNTAERQYF. DNA of the CDR3: TGTGCCAGCAGCGTTAACACGGCGGAGCGGCAGTACTTC.